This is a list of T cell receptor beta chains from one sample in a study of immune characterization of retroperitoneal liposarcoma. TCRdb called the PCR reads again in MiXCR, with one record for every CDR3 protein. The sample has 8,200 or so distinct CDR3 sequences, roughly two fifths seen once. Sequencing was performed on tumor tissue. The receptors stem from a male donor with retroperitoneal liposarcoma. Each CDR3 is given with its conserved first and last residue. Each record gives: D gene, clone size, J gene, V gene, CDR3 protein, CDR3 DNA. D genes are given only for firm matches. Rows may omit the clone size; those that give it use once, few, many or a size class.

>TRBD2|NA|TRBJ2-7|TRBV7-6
CASSPGTSYEQYF
TGTGCTAGCAGCCCTGGGACTAGCTACGAGCAGTACTTC
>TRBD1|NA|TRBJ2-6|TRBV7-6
CAVDRAPSGANVLTF
TGTGCCGTCGACAGGGCCCCATCTGGGGCCAACGTCCTGACTTTC
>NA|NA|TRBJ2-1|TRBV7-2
CASSLFRQDNEQFF
TGTGCCAGCAGTTTATTCCGTCAAGACAATGAGCAGTTCTTC
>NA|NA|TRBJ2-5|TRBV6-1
CASSPVNTPGQYF
TGTGCCAGCAGCCCGGTCAACACTCCGGGCCAATACTTC
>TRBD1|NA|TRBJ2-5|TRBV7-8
CASSLGTGKETQYF
TGTGCCAGCAGCTTAGGGACAGGGAAAGAGACCCAGTACTTC
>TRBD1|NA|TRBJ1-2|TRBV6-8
CASSPQGGGSGYTF
TGTGCCAGCAGTCCCCAGGGAGGGGGCAGTGGCTACACCTTC
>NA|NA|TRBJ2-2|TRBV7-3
CASRTLGGELFF
TGTGCCAGCAGGACCTTGGGCGGGGAGCTGTTTTTT
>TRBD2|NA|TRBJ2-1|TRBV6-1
CASSGASGPNEQFF
TGTGCCAGCAGTGGCGCTAGCGGTCCCAATGAGCAGTTCTTC
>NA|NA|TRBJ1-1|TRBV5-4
CASSSLARRTEAFF
TGTGCCAGCAGCTCCTTGGCCAGGCGAACTGAAGCTTTCTTT
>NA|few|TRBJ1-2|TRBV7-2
CASSLVRDVSYTF
TGTGCCAGCAGCTTAGTTAGGGACGTGAGCTACACCTTC
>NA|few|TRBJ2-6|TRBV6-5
CASSYWDTSGANVLTF
TGTGCCAGCAGTTACTGGGACACCTCTGGGGCCAACGTCCTGACTTTC
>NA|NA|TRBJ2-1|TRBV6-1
CASSENSGYEQFF
TGTGCCAGCAGTGAAAACTCTGGCTACGAGCAGTTCTTC
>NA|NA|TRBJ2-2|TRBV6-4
CASSQGSNTGELFF
TGTGCCAGCAGCCAAGGGAGTAACACCGGGGAGCTGTTTTTT
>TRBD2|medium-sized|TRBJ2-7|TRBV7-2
CASNLAGAYNEQYF
TGTGCCAGCAACTTAGCGGGAGCTTACAATGAGCAGTACTTC
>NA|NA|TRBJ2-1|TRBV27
CASSLRPSGNEQFF
TGTGCCAGCAGTCTCCGTCCCTCGGGCAATGAGCAGTTCTTC
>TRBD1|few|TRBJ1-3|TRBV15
CATSRDRGTGNTIYF
TGTGCCACCAGCCGGGACAGGGGGACTGGAAACACCATATATTTT
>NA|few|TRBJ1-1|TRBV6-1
CASRRGENTEAFF
TGTGCCAGCAGGCGAGGGGAGAACACTGAAGCTTTCTTT
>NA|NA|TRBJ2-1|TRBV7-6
CASSFRGASDGDEQFF
TGTGCCAGCAGCTTTCGGGGGGCTAGCGACGGGGATGAGCAGTTCTTC
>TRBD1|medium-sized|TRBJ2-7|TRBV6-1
CASSDDPGQGSNEQYF
TGTGCCAGCAGTGACGACCCGGGACAGGGGTCCAACGAGCAGTACTTC
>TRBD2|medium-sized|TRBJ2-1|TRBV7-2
CASSRSGRRSYNEQFF
TGTGCCAGCAGCCGTAGCGGGAGAAGGTCCTACAATGAGCAGTTCTTC
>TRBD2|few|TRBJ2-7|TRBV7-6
CASSYPPLRGVVSYEQYF
TGTGCCAGCAGCTACCCCCCTTTGCGGGGGGTCGTATCCTACGAGCAGTACTTC
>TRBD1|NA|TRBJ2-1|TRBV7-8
CASSPSGQGPGYNEQFF
TGTGCCAGCAGCCCCAGTGGACAGGGACCGGGTTACAATGAGCAGTTCTTC
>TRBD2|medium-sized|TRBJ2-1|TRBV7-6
CASSWTSGSNEQFF
TGTGCCAGCAGCTGGACTAGCGGGAGCAATGAGCAGTTCTTC
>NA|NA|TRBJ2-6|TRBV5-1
CASSFSLIRTGANVLTF
TGCGCCAGCAGCTTTAGTTTGATCCGCACTGGGGCCAACGTCCTGACTTTC
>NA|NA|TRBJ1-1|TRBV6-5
CASSERAGGGADTEAFF
TGTGCCAGCAGTGAAAGGGCGGGGGGGGGCGCGGACACTGAAGCTTTCTTT
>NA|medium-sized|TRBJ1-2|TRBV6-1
CASSEYTGLDGYTF
TGTGCCAGCAGTGAATATACAGGGTTAGATGGCTACACCTTC
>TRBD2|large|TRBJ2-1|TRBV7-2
CASSLTSGSAEQFF
TGTGCCAGCAGCTTAACTAGCGGGAGTGCCGAGCAGTTCTTC
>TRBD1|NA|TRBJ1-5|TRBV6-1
CASSTGGNQPQHF
TGTGCCAGCAGTACAGGGGGCAATCAGCCCCAGCATTTT
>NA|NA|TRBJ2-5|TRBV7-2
CASSSIAGTQETQYF
TGTGCCAGCAGCTCTATAGCTGGGACCCAAGAGACCCAGTACTTC
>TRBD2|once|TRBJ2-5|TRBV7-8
CASSFSSERETRETQYF
TGTGCCAGCAGCTTCTCCTCAGAGCGGGAGACCCGAGAGACCCAGTACTTC
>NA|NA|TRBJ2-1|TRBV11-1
CASSPDTLETQFF
TGTGCCAGCAGCCCGGACACTTTAGAGACCCAGTTCTTC
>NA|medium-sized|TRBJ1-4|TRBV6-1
CASRGNRATNEKLFF
TGTGCCAGCAGAGGCAACCGGGCAACTAATGAAAAACTGTTTTTT
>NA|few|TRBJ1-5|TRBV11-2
CASSISVRQPQHF
TGTGCCAGCAGCATCTCAGTCAGGCAGCCCCAGCATTTT
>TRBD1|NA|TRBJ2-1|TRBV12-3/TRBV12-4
CASSLAGTGGYNEQFF
TGTGCCAGCAGTTTAGCCGGGACAGGGGGCTACAATGAGCAGTTCTTC
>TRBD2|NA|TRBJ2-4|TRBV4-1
CASSKESGRAVEQYF
TGCGCCAGCAGCAAAGAGAGCGGGAGGGCCGTTGAGCAGTACTTC
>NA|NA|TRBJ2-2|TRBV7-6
CASSKTGNTGELFF
TGTGCCAGCAGCAAAACAGGGAACACCGGGGAGCTGTTTTTT
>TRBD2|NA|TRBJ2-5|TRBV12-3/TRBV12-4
CASSPGLAGGPRQYF
TGTGCCAGCAGCCCGGGACTAGCGGGAGGGCCCCGGCAGTACTTC
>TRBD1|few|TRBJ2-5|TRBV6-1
CASTRQGRETQYF
TGTGCCAGCACTAGACAGGGAAGGGAGACCCAGTACTTC
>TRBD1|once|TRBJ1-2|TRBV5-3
CASSVGQALVGYTF
TGTGCCAGCAGCGTCGGACAGGCCCTGGTGGGCTACACCTTC
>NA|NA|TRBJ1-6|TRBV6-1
CASSLQPDSSSPLHF
TGTGCCAGCAGTCTCCAACCCGACAGTTCTTCACCCCTCCACTTT
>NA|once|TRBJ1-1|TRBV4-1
CASSRDANTEAFF
TGCGCCAGCAGCCGCGACGCGAACACTGAAGCTTTCTTT
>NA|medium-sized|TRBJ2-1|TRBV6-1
CASRLNQETQFF
TGTGCCAGCAGGCTGAATCAAGAGACCCAGTTCTTC
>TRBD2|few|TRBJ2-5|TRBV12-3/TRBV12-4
CASSPLAGIMRDEQYF
TGTGCCAGCAGCCCACTAGCGGGGATTATGCGAGATGAGCAGTACTTC
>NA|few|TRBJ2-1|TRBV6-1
CASSQNSRYEQFF
TGTGCCAGCAGTCAAAACTCCCGCTACGAGCAGTTCTTC
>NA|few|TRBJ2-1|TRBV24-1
CATSDLDKETQFF
TGTGCCACCAGTGATTTAGATAAAGAGACCCAGTTCTTC